Presented here are 15 T cell receptor beta chains from one specimen sequenced in a study of shared clonotypes between healthy human individuals (dated by TCRdb to about 2020). Libraries were made using the immunoSEQ multiplex PCR assay. TCRdb retrieved this table from immuneACCESS and kept in-frame rearrangements only. Not all clones are present; in checked studies, unresolved V genes account for under half, and no reason is known for the remainder. The sample table holds 450,000 to 500,000 clones, of which roughly 80% were seen once. The ten largest account for roughly an eighth of the sample. Sequenced sample: PBMCs. The origin of the receptors is a woman between 40 and 50 years old in good health. Some clones in this sample may be carry-over from other donors' samples.

J is TRBJ2-4 and V is TRBV7-9; 13 bases agree with TRBD2. V was clipped by 5 bases and J by 7 bases; unmatched bases: 8. CDR1 and CDR2 from the germline V gene are SEHNR and FQNEAQ (reference sequence). The CDR3 is 16 amino acids. CDR3 amino acids: CASSSRPGLAGNIQYF. CDR3 DNA sequence: TGTGCCAGCAGCAGCCGCCCGGGACTAGCGGGGAACATTCAGTACTTC.

The CDR3 bases are TGTGCCAGTAGTATCGTTGCGGGGTCCTCGGGGCAGCCCCAGCATTTT. As protein: CASSIVAGSSGQPQHF. The chain couples TRBV19 to TRBJ1-5; no reliable D call. Trimming cost V 3 bases and J 7 bases, with 19 bases left between them. Per germline, CDR1 LNHDA and CDR2 SQIVND (reference sequence). The CDR3 loop spans 16 amino acids.

This rearrangement joins TRBV11-3 to TRBJ2-5; 9 bases are a match to TRBD1. This CDR3 spans 16 amino acids. Germline V CDR1 and CDR2: SGHNT, YENEEA. V shed 5 bases and J 0 bases; nucleotides not matched to a gene: 7. The DNA for the CDR3 is TGTGCCAGCAGCCTCCGGGACAGGGCTTACCAAGAGACCCAGTACTTC. Translated, it gives CASSLRDRAYQETQYF. Full variable domain (rest looked up from reference TRBV11-3 and TRBJ2-5): EAGVVQSPRYKIIEKKQPVAFWCNPISGHNTLYWYLQNLGQGPELLIRYENEEAVDDSQLPKDRFSAERLKGVDSTLKIQPAELGDSAVYLCASSLRDRAYQETQYFGPGTRLLVL.

This clone was counted many times. The chain combines TRBV5-4 with TRBJ2-3; 8 positions agree with TRBD1. V lost 4 bases, J lost 6 bases, and 13 bases stayed unmatched. The CDR3 has 16 residues. The V gene's germline CDR1 is SGHNT and CDR2 YYREEE (reference sequence). The CDR3 nucleotides read TGTGCCAGCAGCCCCCTGGGGGGACAGGTTCCGGATACGCAGTATTTT. Residues: CASSPLGGQVPDTQYF. Complete variable domain (other parts from reference TRBV5-4 and TRBJ2-3): ETGVTQSPTHLIKTRGQQVTLRCSSQSGHNTVSWYQQALGQGPQFIFQYYREEENGRGNFPPRFSGLQFPNYSSELNVNALELDDSALYLCASSPLGGQVPDTQYFGPGTRLTVL.

V is TRBV7-6 and J is TRBJ2-2, with D perhaps being TRBD1 or TRBD2 (5 bases each). Trimming left V 4 bases short and J 8 bases short, with 11 bases between. The germline gives CDR1 SGHVS, CDR2 FNYEAQ. The CDR3 extends over 13 amino acids. CDR3 DNA: TGTGCCAGCAGCTGGGACGCGAATGGGGAGCTGTTTTTT. Translated, it gives CASSWDANGELFF.

The chain joins TRBV6-1 to TRBJ2-1; TRBD1 or TRBD2 may be the D gene (5 bases each). The CDR3 totals 14 residues. Trimming pared 8 bases from V and 6 bases from J, leaving 17 bases between. Germline CDR1 and CDR2: MNHNS and SASEGT. CDR3: CASSLYPGSNEQFF. For the CDR3, the DNA is TGTGCCAGCTCCCTATACCCAGGGAGCAATGAGCAGTTCTTC.

The gene calls are TRBV10-3 and TRBJ2-1; 9 nucleotides align to TRBD2. In germline, CDR1 is ENHRY, CDR2 SYGVKD. This CDR3 spans 17 amino acids. Trimming at V came to 0 bases and at J to 4 bases, leaving 7 bases not matched to a gene. CDR3 loop: CAISESTLTSGYNEQFF. The DNA of the CDR3 is TGTGCCATCAGTGAGTCGACTTTGACTAGCGGATACAATGAGCAGTTCTTC.

This clone showed up just once. The chain has TRBV6-5 and TRBJ2-7, with TRBD2 identical over 11 bases. This CDR3 contains 13 residues. CDR1 MNHEY and CDR2 SVGAGI come from the germline V gene. V shed 6 bases, J shed 5 bases, and the junction held 3 bases outside the gene matches. The CDR3 spells CASSPSGRNEQYF. The CDR3 bases are TGTGCCAGCAGCCCTAGCGGGAGGAACGAGCAGTACTTC.

To note about this clone: This likely stems from a read error, as it lies one base from a far larger clone. The chain combines TRBV25-1 with TRBJ2-5; D possibly matches TRBD1 or TRBD2 (5 bases each). The tail of the sequence fits TRBJ2-7 better, so the J call may be wrong. CDR3 length: 13 residues. The V gene's germline CDR1 is MGHDK and CDR2 SYGVNS. CDR3 coding DNA: TGTGCCAGCAGTCCATGGGGGTCGAACGAGCAGTACTTC. Translating it yields CASSPWGSNEQYF.

This clone came up a few times. Since a far larger clone is one base different, this is likely a read error. The conserved closing phenylalanine or tryptophan is absent in this CDR3, likely reflecting a read error. V is TRBV7-3 and J is TRBJ1-5; 7 bases agree with TRBD1. Germline V gives CDR1 SGHTA, CDR2 FQGTGA. The J segment lost 4 bases and the V segment lost 2 bases, leaving 11 bases of the junction unmatched. The CDR3 is 17 amino acids. The chain's CDR3 is CASSLGGAVQGNQPQHL. For the CDR3, the DNA is TGTGCCAGCAGCTTAGGTGGAGCCGTACAGGGGAATCAGCCCCAGCATCTT.

The chain links TRBV5-4 to TRBJ1-1; 8 nucleotides agree with TRBD1. The CDR3 spans 14 residues. The V and J ends lost 4 bases and 5 bases, in that order; junction bases with no gene match: 7. Per the germline V gene, CDR1 is SGHNT and CDR2 is YYREEE (reference sequence). The CDR3 loop is CASSPRQGLTEAFF. CDR3 nucleotide sequence: TGTGCCAGCAGCCCCCGACAGGGGCTAACTGAAGCTTTCTTT.

The V and J genes are TRBV6-5 and TRBJ1-5, with 7 bases aligning to TRBD1. Per the germline V gene, CDR1 is MNHEY and CDR2 is SVGAGI. V lost 4 bases and J lost 0; bases outside the gene matches: 3. This CDR3 contains 15 residues. The CDR3 region is CASSWDSYSNQPQHF. CDR3 coding DNA: TGTGCCAGCAGTTGGGACAGCTATAGCAATCAGCCCCAGCATTTT.

For this clone: A read error may explain this, as a much larger clone is one base away. The rearrangement links TRBV11-2 to TRBJ2-2; D ambiguous. Germline V gives CDR1 SGHAT, CDR2 FQNNGV. This CDR3 region has 12 residues. Trimming shortened V by 6 bases and J by 2 bases, and 4 bases separated the two germline ends. CDR3 bases: TGTGCCAGCAGTTTAAACACCGGGGAGCTGTTTTTT. It is translated as CASSLNTGELFF.

The table lists this clone with many counts. DNA for the CDR3: TGCGCCAGCAGCTTGGGCGGACAGGCCCTCCAAGAGACCCAGTACTTC. The encoded protein is CASSLGGQALQETQYF. The chain joins TRBV5-1 to TRBJ2-5; 7 positions match TRBD1. Germline assignment: CDR1 SGHRS and CDR2 YFSETQ. The CDR3 totals 16 residues. After removal of 0 bases from V and 1 base from J, the junction contained 6 bases not matched to a gene. Combining the CDR3 with reference TRBV5-1 and TRBJ2-5 gives the whole variable domain KAGVTQTPRYLIKTRGQQVTLSCSPISGHRSVSWYQQTPGQGLQFLFEYFSETQRNKGNFPGRFSGRQFSNSRSEMNVSTLELGDSALYLCASSLGGQALQETQYFGPGTRLLVL.

This clone was seen once. The chain couples TRBV5-1 to TRBJ2-7; no clear D gene. This CDR3 has 13 residues. The germline CDR1 and CDR2 sequences are SGHRS and YFSETQ. Trimming pared 3 bases from V and 3 bases from J, leaving 10 bases between. The CDR3 loop is CASSSRQNYEQYF. CDR3 DNA sequence: TGCGCCAGCAGCTCTAGGCAGAACTACGAGCAGTACTTC.